The rows below give T cell receptor beta chains drawn from one sample of a study of monozygotic twins with inflammatory bowel disease. TCRdb re-called the 5' RACE reads; one entry per CDR3 protein, DNA not given. The repertoire shows approximately 400,000 distinct CDR3 sequences; the top ten hold under 3%. The sequenced material came from blood. The receptors here all came from a human donor with ulcerative colitis or Crohn's disease, or a healthy co-twin of an affected twin (not recorded which). The CDR3 runs from the conserved cysteine through the conserved F or W.

CDR3,V,J
CASSSYRGTEAFF,TRBV28,TRBJ1-1
CSAPPASRTEAFF,TRBV20-1,TRBJ1-1
CASSLGGGKGQNQPQHF,TRBV7-6,TRBJ1-5
CASSPGTSPGELFF,TRBV27,TRBJ2-2
CASSPLTGGYCGYTF,TRBV6-2/TRBV6-3,TRBJ1-2
CASSLLLLAVMDNEQFF,TRBV7-2,TRBJ2-1
CASSTGYDADTQYF,TRBV7-9,TRBJ2-3
CAWKGGHQNTEAFF,TRBV30,TRBJ1-1
CASSLGRAIGDGELFF,TRBV19,TRBJ2-2
CASRGLAGGLNEQFF,TRBV27,TRBJ2-1
CASSPSGGRINEQFF,TRBV6-1,TRBJ2-1
CSARDLEVSPLHF,TRBV20-1,TRBJ1-6
CASSSTNSNTEAFF,TRBV5-1,TRBJ1-1
CATRDRKKGGGGYTF,TRBV30,TRBJ1-2
CASSTVAGSTEAFF,TRBV5-1,TRBJ1-1
CASSPPWAVETQYF,TRBV7-6,TRBJ2-5
CASTSSGMGTEAFF,TRBV12-3/TRBV12-4,TRBJ1-1
CASRGTAEWETQYF,TRBV27,TRBJ2-5
CASSPGGWDTQYF,TRBV7-2,TRBJ2-3
CATSTGLTGELFF,TRBV15,TRBJ2-2
CASSKPGQGFINEQFF,TRBV18,TRBJ2-1
CSASFRQGGWDGYTF,TRBV20-1,TRBJ1-2
CSAGGGLAVSYNEQFF,TRBV20-1,TRBJ2-1
CASSPYPRREGKDTQYF,TRBV11-2,TRBJ2-3
CASSKRISYEQYF,TRBV5-1,TRBJ2-7
CASRHQGAKRQPQHF,TRBV28,TRBJ1-5
CASSLRQGRALNTEAFF,TRBV5-1,TRBJ1-1
CASSPLAQSQETQYF,TRBV18,TRBJ2-5
CASSSLRHYGYTF,TRBV28,TRBJ1-2
CASSGGQSNQPQHF,TRBV2,TRBJ1-5
CASGLALQGGFYNEQFF,TRBV12-5,TRBJ2-1
CATSDSDHNEQFF,TRBV24-1,TRBJ2-1
CASSQEYLGPYNEQFF,TRBV4-1,TRBJ2-1
CSVRETYEQYF,TRBV29-1,TRBJ2-7
CASSGLAVYNEQFF,TRBV4-1,TRBJ2-1
CSATRIGYGELFF,TRBV20-1,TRBJ2-2
CASSVGGGSYNEQFF,TRBV9,TRBJ2-1
CAISGTSVYNEQFF,TRBV7-2,TRBJ2-1
CASSFSGRIMNTEASF,TRBV12-3/TRBV12-4,TRBJ1-1
CASRSGEVGYTF,TRBV5-6,TRBJ1-2